One TCR beta chain is described in this entry. What this receptor recognizes is not known. The input lacks base qualities; no much larger clone sits a single base away. The entry originates in a study of blood T cells in healthy people across ages (dated by TCRdb to about 2015). With regard to the full study: Template switching captured roughly one uniquely barcoded TCR beta cDNA molecule per two T cells in model experiments. Age-related changes in TCR beta repertoire diversity were measured in the study by deep sequencing normalized with unique cDNA molecular identifiers. The donors were split into four age groups: young (average about 16 years), middle-aged (about 40), aged (about 62) and long-lived (about 74). To avoid experimental bias, donors of different ages were spread randomly across the sequencing lanes. Two additional independent replicas of 1 million unique cDNA reads from the same blood draw were analyzed for two donors (one aged 18 to 30 and one aged 80 or older).

Donors were 30 to 45 systemically healthy Caucasian individuals from Russia aged roughly 6 to 100 years. Each donor gave about 9.7 milliliters of peripheral blood, drawn into EDTA-treated Vacutainer tubes. Ficoll-Paque density-gradient centrifugation was used to isolate PBMCs, with at least 7 million per sample. Trizol reagent was used to extract total RNA from PBMCs, with at least 6 micrograms per sample. The percentages of naive CD45RAhigh/CD27high T cells were determined by flow cytometry on a PBMC aliquot from every donor. The library relied on 5' RACE. A second PCR of 7 to 11 cycles was run with a J-beta primer mix and a sample-barcoded 5' primer. Each TCR beta cDNA molecule received a unique molecular identifier from a template-switch 5' adaptor carrying 12 random nucleotides. Each sample yielded at least 3 million CDR3-containing paired-end reads. First-strand cDNA synthesis was performed from all RNA using the Mint cDNA synthesis kit, with priming by a TRBC-specific oligonucleotide. After uracil-DNA glycosylase treatment, a first 18-cycle PCR used universal primers M1SS and BC2_uni_R on all cDNA. Under the source paper's analysis protocol: For normalization, 1 million high-quality reads, each with a distinct molecular identifier, were randomly selected from each sample. Reads with shared molecular identifiers were discarded instead of being binned into consensus sequences. MiTCR, run with a Q25 quality threshold and the strictest error-elimination algorithm, handled CDR3 identification, clonotype clustering and error correction. A nonparametric unseen species model with Euler transformation was used to estimate a lower bound on total TCR beta diversity. The public reads were quality trimmed at Q25 with fastp and then assembled into clones with MiXCR by TCRdb, keeping productive beta chains. Every distinct CDR3 protein forms one entry, paired with its most common genes and DNA. The V and J calls here are based on TCRdb, not the publication. Across this sample there are around 2 million distinct CDR3 sequences, with roughly 43% seen only once. Approximately 22% of the sample goes to the ten largest clones.

The study at large found these results: A strong correlation was found between observed TCR beta diversity and the percentage of naive T cells measured by flow cytometry. The CMV infection status of donors was not known, potentially confounding age-related changes in expanded clonotypes. Compared with the aged group, the long-lived group had more naive CD4+ T cells, fewer expanded clones and increased TCR diversity, a pattern suggesting age selection. Estimates of total diversity based on one million sequenced T cells were considered lower bounds and underestimates. As age increased, observed TCR beta diversity per million T cells dropped in a roughly linear way, and a significant reduction was already evident by age 40. Since profiling was done on bulk unsorted PBMCs, naive and antigen-experienced compartments could not be conclusively compared.

Compared with germline, V lacks 5 bases and J lacks 4 bases; bases without a gene match: 11. CDR1 and CDR2 (SGHTA, FQGNSA) derive from the germline V gene. Including cysteine and phenylalanine, the CDR3 has 15 amino acids. Only the CDR3 region is kept as DNA, spanning 45 bases read in frame from base 1. The V and J genes are TRBV7-2 and TRBJ2-7; 7 central bases correspond to TRBD1. Material for sequencing was blood. The clonotype originates from a human donor in good health. This receptor carries the CDR3 CASSPQGQYQYEQYF. The nucleotide sequence reads as follows: TGTGCCAGCAGCCCTCAGGGACAGTACCAGTACGAGCAGTACTTC.